The 8 T cell receptor beta chains listed next were all sequenced from one sample in a study of blood T cell repertoires in COVID-19 (dated by TCRdb to the early 2020s). Library prep was done by the immunoSEQ multiplex PCR assay. Entries here come from immuneACCESS through TCRdb and include only in-frame sequences with V and J called. Some clones fail to appear in such tables; in the studies checked, an unresolved V gene covers under half of the shortfall, and the cause of the remainder is unknown. For this sample there are hundreds of thousands of clones; 89% appear just once. Of the sample, about 1.2% is held by the ten largest clones. Sequencing was done on a sample of peripheral blood. The receptors were gathered from a man in his forties with acute or convalescent COVID-19.

This clone appeared a few times. V usage is TRBV7-2 and J usage is TRBJ2-3, with TRBD2 matching over 11 bases. Germline assignment: CDR1 SGHTA and CDR2 FQGNSA. V lost 1 base to trimming and J lost 4 bases; unmatched junction nucleotides: 1. The CDR3 has 15 amino acids. The CDR3 protein is CASSLVAGGADTQYF. In DNA, the CDR3 is TGTGCCAGCAGCTTAGTAGCGGGGGGGGCAGATACGCAGTATTTT.

The J gene is TRBJ2-1, the V gene TRBV19; 13 nucleotides match TRBD2. The ends lost 3 bases at V and 6 bases at J; junction bases unmatched: 2. Germline V gene lookup returns CDR1 LNHDA and CDR2 SQIVND (reference sequence). The CDR3 extends over 15 amino acids. This chain's CDR3 is CASSIGLAGANEQFF. In DNA form, the CDR3 reads TGTGCCAGTAGTATTGGACTAGCGGGAGCCAATGAGCAGTTCTTC.

This chain uses TRBV29-1 with TRBJ1-2; a possible D gene is TRBD1 (5 bases). V was shortened by 4 bases and J by 2 bases, with 8 bases between the two germline ends. The CDR3 runs 12 residues. Germline CDR1 is SQVTM and CDR2 is ANQGSEA. CDR3 bases: TGCAGCGTTGCGCCAGGGAACTATGGCTACACCTTC. It specifies CSVAPGNYGYTF.

This sequence joins TRBV6-2 or TRBV6-3 and TRBJ2-7; D may be TRBD2 (6 bases). The germline V and J ends were trimmed by 0 bases and 0 bases, with 12 bases remaining between them. This CDR3 spans 16 amino acids. The germline gives CDR1 MNHEY, CDR2 SVGEGT. CDR3 in amino acids: CASSYSRAGSSYEQYF. Here the CDR3 DNA reads TGTGCCAGCAGTTACTCGAGGGCCGGGAGCTCCTACGAGCAGTACTTC.

This clone was seen a single time. The chain couples TRBV5-6 to TRBJ2-1; 8 bases map to TRBD1. From germline, CDR1 is SGHDT and CDR2 YYEEEE. This CDR3 has 15 residues. V was clipped by 3 bases and J by 2 bases; unmatched bases: 4. The CDR3 protein is CASSSPGQAYNEQFF. The DNA for the CDR3 is TGTGCCAGCAGCTCACCGGGACAGGCCTACAATGAGCAGTTCTTC.

The rearrangement uses TRBV27 and TRBJ1-6; 9 bases match TRBD1. V shed 5 bases and J 7 bases; nucleotides not matched to a gene: 6. CDR1 MNHEY and CDR2 SMNVEV come from the germline V gene (reference sequence). CDR3 length equals 15 residues. CDR3 coding DNA: TGTGCCAGCAGTCCAAGAGGACAGGGGAATTCACCCCTCCACTTT. It specifies CASSPRGQGNSPLHF.

This sequence joins TRBV29-1 and TRBJ2-5, with TRBD1 identical over 9 bases. The V gene's germline CDR1 is SQVTM and CDR2 ANQGSEA. J lost 4 bases, V lost 7 bases, and 7 bases had no gene match. The CDR3 is 13 residues long. DNA of the CDR3: TGCAGCGAAAAACAGGGGGCAGGAGAGACCCAGTACTTC. Translating it yields CSEKQGAGETQYF.

The rearrangement uses TRBV4-1 and TRBJ2-1; 7 bases align to TRBD1. The trim removed 2 bases at V and 6 bases at J, leaving 7 bases unmatched. This CDR3 is built from 15 residues. Germline values: CDR1 MGHRA, CDR2 YSYEKL. The CDR3 loop reads CASSQRGQRINEQFF. The CDR3 nucleotides are TGCGCCAGCAGCCAAAGGGGACAGAGGATCAATGAGCAGTTCTTC.